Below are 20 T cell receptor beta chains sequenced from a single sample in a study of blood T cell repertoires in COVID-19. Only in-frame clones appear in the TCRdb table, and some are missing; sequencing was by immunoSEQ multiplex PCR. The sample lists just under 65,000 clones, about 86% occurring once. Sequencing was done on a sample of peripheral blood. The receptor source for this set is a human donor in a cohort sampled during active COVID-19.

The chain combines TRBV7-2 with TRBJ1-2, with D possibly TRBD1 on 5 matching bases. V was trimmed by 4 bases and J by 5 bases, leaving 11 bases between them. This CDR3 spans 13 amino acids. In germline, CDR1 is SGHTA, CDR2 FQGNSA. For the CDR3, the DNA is TGTGCCAGCAGCTCAACAGGCCGATATGGCTACACCTTC. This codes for CASSSTGRYGYTF.

CDR3 in DNA: TGTGCCATCAATGGTGGGGGGACCGGGGAGCTGTTTTTT. This translates into CAINGGGTGELFF. The V gene is TRBV10-3, the J gene TRBJ2-2; a weak D match, TRBD2 (6 bases). The V gene's germline CDR1 is ENHRY and CDR2 SYGVKD. The CDR3 contains 13 residues. Trimming shortened V by 7 bases and J by 5 bases, and 11 bases separated the two germline ends.

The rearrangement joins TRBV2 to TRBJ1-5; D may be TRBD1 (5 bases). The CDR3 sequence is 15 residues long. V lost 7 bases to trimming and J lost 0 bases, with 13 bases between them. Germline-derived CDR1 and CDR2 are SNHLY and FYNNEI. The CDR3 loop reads CASTRGHFSNQPQHF. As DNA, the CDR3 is TGTGCCAGCACCCGAGGACACTTTAGCAATCAGCCCCAGCATTTT.

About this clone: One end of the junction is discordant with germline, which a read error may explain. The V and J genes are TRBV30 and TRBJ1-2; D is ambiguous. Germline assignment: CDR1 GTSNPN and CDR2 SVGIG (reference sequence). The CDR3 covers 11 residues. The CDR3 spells CAWSGRDGYTF. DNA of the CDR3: TGTGCCTGGAGCGGGAGGGATGGATACACCTTC. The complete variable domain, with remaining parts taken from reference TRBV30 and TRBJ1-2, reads SQTIHQWPATLVQPVGSPLSLECTVEGTSNPNLYWYRQAAGRGLQLLFYSVGIGQISSEVPQNLSASRPQDRQFILSSKKLLLSDSGFYLCAWSGRDGYTFGSGTRLTVV.

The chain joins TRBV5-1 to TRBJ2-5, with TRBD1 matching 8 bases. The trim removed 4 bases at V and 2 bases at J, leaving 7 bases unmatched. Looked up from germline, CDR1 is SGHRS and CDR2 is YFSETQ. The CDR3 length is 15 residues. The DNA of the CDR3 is TGCGCCAGCAGCGGTAATACAGGGGGACAAGAGACCCAGTACTTC. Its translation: CASSGNTGGQETQYF.

For the CDR3, the DNA is TGTGCCAGCAGCTTAGCCCCAGGGAGGGAAGCTTTCTTT. It is translated as CASSLAPGREAFF. The rearrangement links TRBV11-3 to TRBJ1-1; TRBD1 might be the D (5 bases). This CDR3 contains 13 residues. Germline CDR1 is SGHNT and CDR2 is YENEEA. V was shortened by 1 base and J by 8 bases, with 11 bases between the two germline ends.

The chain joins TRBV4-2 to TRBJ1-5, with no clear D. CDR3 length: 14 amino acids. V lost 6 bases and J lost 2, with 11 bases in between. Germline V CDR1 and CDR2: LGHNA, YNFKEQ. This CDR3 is CASSGGPGNQPQHF. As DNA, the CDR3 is TGTGCCAGCAGTGGAGGGCCGGGCAATCAGCCCCAGCATTTT.

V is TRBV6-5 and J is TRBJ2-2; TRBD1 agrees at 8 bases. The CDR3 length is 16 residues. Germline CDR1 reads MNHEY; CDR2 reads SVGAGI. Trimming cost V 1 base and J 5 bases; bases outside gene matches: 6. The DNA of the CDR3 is TGTGCCAGCAGTTACTTTCAGGGGGCCGGGACCGGGGAGCTGTTTTTT. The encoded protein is CASSYFQGAGTGELFF.

CDR3 coding DNA: TGTGCCAGCAGTGAGCGGACTAGCGCAGATACGCAGTATTTT. Residues: CASSERTSADTQYF. This chain uses TRBV2 with TRBJ2-3, with 9 positions matching TRBD2. The length of the CDR3 is 14 residues. V gave up 3 bases and J gave up 4 bases; unmatched junction bases: 2. CDR1 is SNHLY and CDR2 is FYNNEI in the germline V gene.

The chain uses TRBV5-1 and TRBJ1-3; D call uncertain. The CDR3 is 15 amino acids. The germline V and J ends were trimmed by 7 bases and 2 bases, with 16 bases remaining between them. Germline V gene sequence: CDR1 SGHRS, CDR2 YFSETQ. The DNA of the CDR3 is TGCGCCAGCTGCCTAGAGGGCTTGGCTGGAAACACCATATATTTT. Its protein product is CASCLEGLAGNTIYF.

As DNA, the CDR3 is TGTGCCACCAGCCGAATAGCGGGAGGGGGACGCGAGCAGTACTTC. Residues: CATSRIAGGGREQYF. This chain uses TRBV15 with TRBJ2-7; TRBD2 agrees at 11 bases. Germline V CDR1 and CDR2: LNHNV, YYDKDF (reference sequence). With 5 bases clipped from V and 6 bases from J, the junction kept 9 bases outside the gene matches. CDR3 length: 15 residues.

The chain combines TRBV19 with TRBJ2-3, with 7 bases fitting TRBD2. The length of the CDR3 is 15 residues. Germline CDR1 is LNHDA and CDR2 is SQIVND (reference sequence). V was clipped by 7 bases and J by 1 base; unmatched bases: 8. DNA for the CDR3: TGTGCCAGTAATAAGCGGGGTATGGGCACAGATACGCAGTATTTT. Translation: CASNKRGMGTDTQYF.

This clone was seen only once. CDR3 residues: CASSVTSGGYNEQFF. CDR3 DNA: TGTGCCAGCAGCGTTACTAGCGGGGGTTACAATGAGCAGTTCTTC. The chain carries TRBV9 and TRBJ2-1; TRBD2 matches at 11 bases. This CDR3 has 15 residues. With V trimmed by 2 bases and J by 4 bases, 2 bases remained unmatched. Germline lookup yields CDR1 SGDLS and CDR2 YYNGEE.

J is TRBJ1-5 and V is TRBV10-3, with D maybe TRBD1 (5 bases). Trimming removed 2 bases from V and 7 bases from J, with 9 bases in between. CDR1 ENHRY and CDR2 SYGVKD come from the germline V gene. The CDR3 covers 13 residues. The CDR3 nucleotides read TGTGCCATCAGTGAGACGCAGGGACAGCCCCAGCATTTT. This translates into CAISETQGQPQHF.

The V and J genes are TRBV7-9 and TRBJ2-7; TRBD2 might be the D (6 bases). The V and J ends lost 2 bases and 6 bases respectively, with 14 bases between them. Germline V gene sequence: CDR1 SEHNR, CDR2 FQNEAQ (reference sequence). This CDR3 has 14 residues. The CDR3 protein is CASSLSTPGSEQYF. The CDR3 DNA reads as TGTGCCAGCAGCTTATCGACTCCCGGGAGCGAGCAGTACTTC. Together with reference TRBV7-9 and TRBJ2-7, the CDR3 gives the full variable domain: DTGVSQNPRHKITKRGQNVTFRCDPISEHNRLYWYRQTLGQGPEFLTYFQNEAQLEKSRLLSDRFSAERPKGSFSTLEIQRTEQGDSAMYLCASSLSTPGSEQYFGPGTRLTVT.

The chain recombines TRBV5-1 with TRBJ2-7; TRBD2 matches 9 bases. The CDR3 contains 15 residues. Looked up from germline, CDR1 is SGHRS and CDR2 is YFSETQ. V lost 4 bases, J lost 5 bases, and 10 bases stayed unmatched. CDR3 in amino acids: CASSPSLAGLNEQYF. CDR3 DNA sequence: TGCGCCAGCAGCCCGTCCCTAGCGGGGCTCAACGAGCAGTACTTC.

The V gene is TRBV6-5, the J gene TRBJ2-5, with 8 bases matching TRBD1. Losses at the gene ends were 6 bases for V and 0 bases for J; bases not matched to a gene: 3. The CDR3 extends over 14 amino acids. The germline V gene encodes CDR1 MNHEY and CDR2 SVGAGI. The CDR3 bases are TGTGCCAGCAGAGTGGACAGGGACCAAGAGACCCAGTACTTC. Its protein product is CASRVDRDQETQYF.

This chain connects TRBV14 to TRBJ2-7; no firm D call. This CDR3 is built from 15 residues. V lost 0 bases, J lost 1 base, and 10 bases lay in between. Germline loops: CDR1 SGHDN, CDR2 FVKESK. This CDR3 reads CASSQDRRSSYEQYF. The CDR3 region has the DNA TGTGCCAGCAGCCAAGATCGTCGGAGTTCCTACGAGCAGTACTTC.

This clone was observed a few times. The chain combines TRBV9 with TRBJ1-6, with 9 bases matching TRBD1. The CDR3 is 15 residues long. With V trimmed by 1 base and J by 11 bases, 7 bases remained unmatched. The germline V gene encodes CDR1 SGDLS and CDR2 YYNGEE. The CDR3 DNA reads TGTGCCAGCAGCGTAAACCGACAGGGGGGTACACCCCTCCACTTT. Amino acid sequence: CASSVNRQGGTPLHF. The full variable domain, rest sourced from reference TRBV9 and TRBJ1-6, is DSGVTQTPKHLITATGQRVTLRCSPRSGDLSVYWYQQSLDQGLQFLIQYYNGEERAKGNILERFSAQQFPDLHSELNLSSLELGDSALYFCASSVNRQGGTPLHFGNGTRLTVT.

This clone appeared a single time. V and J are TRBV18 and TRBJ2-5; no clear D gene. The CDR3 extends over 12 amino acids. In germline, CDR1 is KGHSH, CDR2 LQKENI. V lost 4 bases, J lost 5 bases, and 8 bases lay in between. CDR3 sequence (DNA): TGTGCCAGCTCACAGCTGAGGGAGACCCAGTACTTC. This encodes CASSQLRETQYF. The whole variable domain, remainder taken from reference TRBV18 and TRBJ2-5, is NAGVMQNPRHLVRRRGQEARLRCSPMKGHSHVYWYRQLPEEGLKFMVYLQKENIIDESGMPKERFSAEFPKEGPSILRIQQVVRGDSAAYFCASSQLRETQYFGPGTRLLVL.